Described below is a single T cell receptor (beta chain) sequence and its context. Its recognized antigen is unknown. Within one base of it there is no much larger clone, and no base qualities were kept. Using the deep immunoSEQ assay, TCR CDR3 regions were amplified from genomic DNA by multiplex PCR. Extracted genomic DNA from each cell subset was spread evenly across all wells of several immunoSEQ 96-well plates, with each plate serving as a replicate. For sorted subsets, each replicate PCR was loaded with 150 to 250 ng genomic DNA, equivalent to approximately 33,000 T cell genomes. Purified libraries were quantified with a Qubit 3.0 fluorometer, sized on a Bioanalyzer 2100, and re-quantified with the KAPA Library Quantification kit. Each immunoSEQ 96-well plate was sequenced on its own single-read 150-cycle Illumina NextSeq 550 flow cell. For the original study's pipeline: Because the immunoSEQ output included only junctional sequences and no quality scores, the filtering could not be the same as the filtering used for full-length reads. To assign V/J genes and CDR3, sequences were annotated using PyIR, a Python wrapper for IgBLAST v1.9, with IMGT germline references. Reads were removed for weak V/J assignments (E-value above 1e-6), missing CDR3, stop codons, out-of-frame junctions, or ambiguous translated residues. V3J clonotypes were defined as sequences sharing an identical inferred V gene, J gene, and CDR3 amino acid sequence. The percentage overlap between two repertoires was calculated by dividing the number of shared unique clonotypes by the size of the smaller repertoire. Three approaches were used to assess repertoire richness: RTK rarefaction, the Chao1 estimator, and Recon v2.1 estimates of unobserved clonotypes. Generation probabilities for all TCRbeta clonotypes obtained by the gDNA method from a handful of donors were computed using OLGA. TCRdb re-hosts the immuneACCESS table, in-frame sequences only. Its copies lack some clones; in the studies checked, an unresolved V gene accounts for under half of them, and the cause for the rest is not known. V and J calls plus clone size are reproduced from that table; the DNA served to infer D and trimming. The sample yields around 1,900,000 clones; about 94% were counted once. The leading ten clones occupy approximately 1.6% of the sample.

This sample was included in a study of shared clonotypes between healthy human individuals (dated by TCRdb to 2019 to 2021). Regarding the complete study: A couple of women and a few men aged 18 to 49 years were included in the cohort. For each donor, three plates each were used for CD4 naive and CD4 memory, two plates were used for CD8 naive, and one plate was used for CD8 memory. Libraries were prepared and TCR repertoires were sequenced by different laboratories using diverse techniques, in order to increase sequencing depth and limit assay-specific biases. Blood TCR repertoires of about five healthy adults were deeply sequenced to estimate repertoire size and the extent of clonotype sharing between individuals. Leukapheresis yielded between about 0.85 and 9.5 billion PBMCs per donor.

V lost 3 bases and J lost 5 bases, and the count of bases not matched to a germline gene is 13. CDR1 MNHEY and CDR2 SMNVEV were looked up in the germline V gene (reference sequence). The CDR3 runs 18 amino acids, cysteine and phenylalanine included. CDR3 DNA is the only sequence kept; it has 54 bases, read in frame from the first base. CD8 naive samples consisted of CD45RO-negative cells that were positively selected for CCR7, yielding a CD45RA+CCR7+ population without TemRA cells. Healthy HIV-negative adults with no recently reported acute infections or vaccinations were included as donors. Every donor was a Caucasian adult residing in Nashville, Tennessee, USA. Blood was collected by leukapheresis, and PBMCs were isolated by Ficoll-Histopaque density gradient centrifugation and then cryopreserved in liquid nitrogen vapor phase. Analytical flow cytometry was used to check the purity and quantity of each magnetically sorted T cell population. From each sorted fraction, genomic DNA was isolated and quantified by UV absorbance on a Nanodrop 2000c.

Here is what the overall study found, with its caveats: Pairwise subsampling indicated that sequencing depth was expected to affect the degree of clonotype sharing among donors. About 5% of naive CD4, 3.5% of naive CD8, about 2.1% of memory CD4, and 0.35% to 0.5% of memory CD8 clonotypes were shared across several donors. Larger estimated clonotype richness was generally found for naive subsets than for memory subsets. The small number of donors limited the genetic and exposure-history diversity represented. Even with the large sequencing depth, rarefaction of the sorted-subset datasets indicated that sequencing was incomplete. Sampling was restricted to blood, and TCR repertoires in tissue are likely to differ from TCR repertoires in blood. Compared with non-shared clonotypes, the clonotypes found in all four sorted-subset donors had higher generation probabilities.

Sequenced material: naive CD8+ T cells from PBMCs. This sample's cell subset or site label indicates: CD45RA+CCR7+. The sequence was obtained from a young man in good health. Some clones in this sample may be carry-over from other donors' samples. The V and J segments used are TRBV27 and TRBJ2-5, with TRBD2 matching 12 junction bases. The CDR3 protein: CASSFLGLAGSRGETQYF. The DNA is TGTGCCAGCAGTTTTTTAGGACTAGCGGGGTCTCGAGGCGAGACCCAGTACTTC.